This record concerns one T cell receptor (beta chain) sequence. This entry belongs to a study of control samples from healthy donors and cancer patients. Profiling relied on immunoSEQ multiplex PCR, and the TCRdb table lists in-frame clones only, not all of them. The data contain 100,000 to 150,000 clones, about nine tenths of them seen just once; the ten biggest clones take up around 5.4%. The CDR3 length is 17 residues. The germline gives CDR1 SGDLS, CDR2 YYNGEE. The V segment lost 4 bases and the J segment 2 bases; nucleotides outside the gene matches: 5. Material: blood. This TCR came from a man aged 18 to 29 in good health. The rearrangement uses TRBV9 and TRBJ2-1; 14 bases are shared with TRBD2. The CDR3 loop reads CASSSSGLAGAYNEQFF. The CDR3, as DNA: TGTGCCAGCAGCTCTTCGGGACTAGCGGGGGCCTACAATGAGCAGTTCTTC.